The rows below give T cell receptor beta chains drawn from one sample of a study of shared clonotypes between healthy human individuals. Some clones are missing from TCRdb's copy, which holds only in-frame ones; the method was immunoSEQ multiplex PCR. In the table there are 760,000 or so clones, approximately 97% of which are singletons. Source material: naive CD8+ T cells sorted from blood. These receptors were taken from a man aged 25 to 40 in good health. The CDR3 runs from the conserved cysteine through the conserved F or W. D genes are given only for firm matches. The listing skips clone size in some rows; elsewhere it reads once, few, many or a size class.

clone size,CDR3 length,D gene,V gene,J gene,CDR3 protein,CDR3 DNA
.,12,.,TRBV5-5,TRBJ2-1,CASHPGVNEQFF,TGTGCCAGCCACCCCGGGGTGAATGAGCAGTTCTTC
.,14,.,TRBV7-6,TRBJ1-1,CASSPRGSNTEAFF,TGTGCCAGCAGCCCCAGGGGCTCGAACACTGAAGCTTTCTTT
.,14,TRBD1,TRBV27,TRBJ2-1,CASSRRQGVNEQFF,TGTGCCAGCAGTCGGCGGCAGGGGGTCAATGAGCAGTTCTTC
.,15,TRBD2,TRBV5-5,TRBJ2-1,CASSLRLAGVNEQFF,TGTGCCAGCAGCTTGAGACTAGCGGGAGTGAATGAGCAGTTCTTC
once,16,TRBD2,TRBV9,TRBJ2-3,CASSATLAGGTDTQYF,TGTGCCAGCAGCGCCACTCTAGCGGGAGGCACAGATACGCAGTATTTT
.,13,TRBD1,TRBV29-1,TRBJ1-1,CSVAQGGITEAFF,TGCAGCGTCGCCCAGGGGGGTATCACTGAAGCTTTCTTT
.,15,TRBD2,TRBV7-9,TRBJ2-1,CASSLVGREGNEQFF,TGTGCCAGCAGCTTAGTCGGCAGGGAGGGCAATGAGCAGTTCTTC
.,17,.,TRBV5-8,TRBJ2-2,CASLDLLALANTGELFF,TGTGCCAGCCTCGACCTTCTCGCTCTGGCGAACACCGGGGAGCTGTTTTTT
.,18,TRBD1,TRBV5-8,TRBJ1-4,CASSPPGQGASSLEKLFF,TGTGCCAGCAGCCCTCCTGGACAGGGGGCGAGCTCGTTAGAAAAACTGTTTTTT
.,14,.,TRBV27,TRBJ2-2,CASSLRGLTGELFF,TGTGCCAGCAGTTTACGGGGGCTAACCGGGGAGCTGTTTTTT
.,16,.,TRBV7-9,TRBJ2-2,CASSFRGTENTGELFF,TGTGCCAGCAGCTTTCGAGGGACTGAGAACACCGGGGAGCTGTTTTTT
once,11,.,TRBV20-1,TRBJ2-2,CSAKNRGELFF,TGCAGTGCTAAAAACCGCGGGGAGCTGTTTTTT
.,13,.,TRBV6-5,TRBJ2-7,CASSRPGDYEQYF,TGTGCCAGCAGTCGCCCCGGGGACTACGAGCAGTACTTC
.,13,.,TRBV2,TRBJ2-1,CASPQGTYNEQFF,TGTGCCAGCCCCCAGGGGACTTACAATGAGCAGTTCTTC
.,13,.,TRBV10-3,TRBJ1-5,CAISQDPSQPQHF,TGTGCCATCAGCCAGGACCCGAGTCAGCCCCAGCATTTT
.,18,TRBD2,TRBV27,TRBJ2-7,CASSSSPPRREDSYEQYF,TGTGCCAGCAGTTCTTCCCCTCCGAGGCGGGAGGACTCCTACGAGCAGTACTTC
.,13,.,TRBV12-5,TRBJ2-5,CASGLSRKETQYF,TGTGCTAGTGGTTTGAGCAGGAAAGAGACCCAGTACTTC
.,15,.,TRBV6-5,TRBJ2-5,CASSYSRGLGETQYF,TGTGCCAGCAGTTACTCACGGGGGTTAGGAGAGACCCAGTACTTC
.,13,.,TRBV6-6,TRBJ2-5,CASSFKGPETQYF,TGTGCCAGCAGTTTTAAGGGCCCCGAGACCCAGTACTTC
.,15,TRBD2,TRBV7-9,TRBJ2-7,CASSLSPGTIYEQYF,TGTGCCAGCAGCCTCTCCCCAGGGACTATCTACGAGCAGTACTTC
.,13,.,TRBV7-7,TRBJ2-3,CASSLDSTDTQYF,TGTGCTAGCAGCTTGGACAGCACAGATACGCAGTATTTT
.,14,TRBD1,TRBV9,TRBJ2-1,CASSVGEGARGQFF,TGTGCCAGCAGCGTAGGCGAGGGGGCCCGTGGGCAGTTCTTC
.,15,.,TRBV5-4,TRBJ2-3,CASSTGQFFTDTQYF,TGTGCCAGCAGCACCGGACAGTTTTTCACAGATACGCAGTATTTT
.,11,.,TRBV29-1,TRBJ2-7,CSVAEGYEQYF,TGCAGCGTTGCAGAGGGCTACGAGCAGTACTTC
.,15,TRBD2,TRBV25-1,TRBJ2-2,CASSVAGVGTGELFF,TGTGCCAGCAGTGTAGCGGGAGTTGGCACCGGGGAGCTGTTTTTT
.,11,.,TRBV20-1,TRBJ1-2,CSAPDVYGYTF,TGCAGTGCCCCGGACGTTTATGGCTACACCTTC
.,15,.,TRBV7-8,TRBJ1-5,CASSHRRLGNQPQHF,TGTGCCAGCAGTCATCGTAGGCTGGGCAATCAGCCCCAGCATTTT
.,12,.,TRBV7-9,TRBJ2-7,CASSFEVYEQYF,TGTGCCAGCAGCTTCGAGGTCTACGAGCAGTACTTC